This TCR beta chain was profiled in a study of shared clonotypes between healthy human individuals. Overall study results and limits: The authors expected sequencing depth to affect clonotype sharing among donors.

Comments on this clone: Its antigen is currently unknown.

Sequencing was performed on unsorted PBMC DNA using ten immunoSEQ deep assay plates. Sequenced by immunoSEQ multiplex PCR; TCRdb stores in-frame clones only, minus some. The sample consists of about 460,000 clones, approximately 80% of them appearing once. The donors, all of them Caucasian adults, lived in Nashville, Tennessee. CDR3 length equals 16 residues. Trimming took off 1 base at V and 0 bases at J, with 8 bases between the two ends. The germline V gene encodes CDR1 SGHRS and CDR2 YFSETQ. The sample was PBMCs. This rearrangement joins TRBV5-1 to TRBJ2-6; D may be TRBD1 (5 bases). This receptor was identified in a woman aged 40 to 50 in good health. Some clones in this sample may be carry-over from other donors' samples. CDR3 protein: CASSLQGVSGANVLTF. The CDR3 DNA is TGCGCCAGCAGCTTGCAAGGGGTCTCTGGGGCCAACGTCCTGACTTTC.